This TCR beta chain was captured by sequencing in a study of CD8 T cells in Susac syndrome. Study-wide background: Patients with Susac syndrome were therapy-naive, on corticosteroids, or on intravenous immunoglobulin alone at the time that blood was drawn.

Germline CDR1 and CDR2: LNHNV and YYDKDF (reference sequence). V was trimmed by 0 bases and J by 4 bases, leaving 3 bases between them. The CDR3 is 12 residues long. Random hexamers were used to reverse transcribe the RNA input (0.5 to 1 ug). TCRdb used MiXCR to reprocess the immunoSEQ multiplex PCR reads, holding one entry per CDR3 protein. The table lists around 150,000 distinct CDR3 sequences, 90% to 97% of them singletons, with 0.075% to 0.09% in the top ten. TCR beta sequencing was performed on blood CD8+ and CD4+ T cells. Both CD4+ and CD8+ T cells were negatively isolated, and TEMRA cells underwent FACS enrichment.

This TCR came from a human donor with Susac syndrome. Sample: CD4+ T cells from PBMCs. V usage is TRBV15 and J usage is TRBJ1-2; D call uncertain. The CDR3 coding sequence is TGTGCCACCAGCAGAGACGGCTATGGCTACACCTTC. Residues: CATSRDGYGYTF.